The sequence of this T cell receptor beta chain was determined in a study of PD-1 blockade in classical Hodgkin lymphoma. Study results and limitations: While CD8+ TCR diversity did not rise significantly by C4D1, CD4+ TCR diversity did. Baseline TCR diversity was reportedly lower in newly diagnosed patients than in healthy donors. It was reported as lower still in relapsed/refractory patients. Repertoire differences lack defined causes, possibly disease activity or prior therapy. Exclusion was applied to patients who started nivolumab under 1 year after ASCT.

This clone was picked up a small number of times. Its antigen is undetermined. Germline values: CDR1 LNHDA, CDR2 SQIVND (reference sequence). Losses at the gene ends were 4 bases for V and 7 bases for J; bases not matched to a gene: 6. The CDR3 is 13 amino acids. Time point specified: cycle 4 day 1 (C4D1), after more than 5 weeks of nivolumab. The patients all showed relapse after autologous stem cell transplantation, while their brentuximab vedotin exposure varied. By magnetic negative selection, CD4+ T cells were purified from thawed PBMCs. Generated by immunoSEQ multiplex PCR, the TCRdb table keeps only in-frame clones and is missing some. The sample lists fewer than 35,000 clones, around 90% seen once, with roughly 0.3% in the top ten.

The source is a human donor with classical Hodgkin lymphoma. The chain combines TRBV19 with TRBJ1-2; 7 positions agree with TRBD1. The starting material was CD4+ T cells from blood, obtained before the fourth cycle of nivolumab. CDR3 in DNA: TGTGCCAGTAGTAGTACAGGGGCCGCTGGCTACACCTTC. Protein product: CASSSTGAAGYTF. The full variable domain, completed using reference TRBV19 and TRBJ1-2, is DGGITQSPKYLFRKEGQNVTLSCEQNLNHDAMYWYRQDPGQGLRLIYYSQIVNDFQKGDIAEGYSVSREKKESFPLTVTSAQKNPTAFYLCASSSTGAAGYTFGSGTRLTVV.